There are many counts of the clone carrying this TCR beta chain. This sample is drawn from a study of identical twins. MiXCR was run by TCRdb on the 5' RACE reads, yielding one entry per CDR3 protein. The sample records 550,000 to 700,000 distinct CDR3 sequences, 21% being singletons. The V gene's germline CDR1 is SGHDT and CDR2 YYEEEE. The CDR3 is 12 residues long. The V end lost 4 bases, the J end lost 3 bases, and 6 bases lay between the germline ends. These records were also assigned to another study, of T cells expressing NK-cell markers.

The V and J genes are TRBV5-6 and TRBJ2-3, with D hard to call. This clonotype was obtained from a young woman in good health. Sequencing used PBMCs. CDR3 nucleotides: TGTGCCAGCAGCGTTATTACAGATACGCAGTATTTT. Translated: CASSVITDTQYF.